The clone carrying this T cell receptor (beta chain) is a singleton in its sample. Its matching antigen is unknown. This sample was included in a study of cytomegalovirus exposure and HLA in healthy donors. Study-level background: It was reported in a later analysis that the same platform had been used for the roughly 110 validation repertoires as for the 550 to 700 first-cohort repertoires.

A 120-subject validation cohort, separate from the approximately 720-subject first cohort, supplied the donors. The CDR3 runs 17 residues. V lost 4 bases and J lost 5, with 23 bases in between. The germline CDR1 and CDR2 sequences are SEHNR and FQNEAQ (reference sequence). Produced via immunoSEQ multiplex PCR; TCRdb's table is partial and in-frame only. The repertoire consists of roughly 330,000 clones, with 87% occurring once and the leading ten covering 1.2%. Whole-study results and caveats: As confirmed in vitro, a few CMV-associated chains were specific for CMV antigens. The authors enumerated around 150 TCR beta chains as linked to cytomegalovirus.

Sequenced material: PBMCs. This sequence originates from a woman in her 30s in good health and CMV-seropositive. The chain employs TRBV7-9 and TRBJ2-5, with D tentatively TRBD2 (7 bases). The CDR3 is CASSSTQLTGGGETQYF. The CDR3 DNA follows: TGTGCCAGCAGCTCTACGCAGCTTACGGGGGGCGGCGAGACCCAGTACTTC.